A single sample gave rise to the 19 T cell receptor beta chains below, sequenced in a study of CD8+CD57+ T cells in acquired aplastic anemia. Both TCR beta VDJ combination and CDR3 sequence profiling were carried out. Genomic DNA was the template for this profiling. TCRdb called the reads again in MiXCR, with one record for every CDR3 protein. In the table there are about 190,000 distinct CDR3 sequences, around 50% of which are singletons. Specimen: sorted CD4+, CD8+, or CD8+CD57+ T cells (not recorded which) from PBMCs. The receptors originated from a human donor in good health, serving as a control.

This clonotype occurred many times. V is TRBV10-3 and J is TRBJ1-2, with D possibly matching TRBD1 (5 bases). V was shortened by 6 bases and J by 0 bases, with 8 bases between the two germline ends. The CDR3 has 13 amino acids. Germline lookup yields CDR1 ENHRY and CDR2 SYGVKD. The CDR3 reads CAISRATNYGYTF. In DNA, the CDR3 is TGTGCCATCAGCAGGGCTACTAACTATGGCTACACCTTC.

Remarks on this clonotype: Without the conserved terminal phenylalanine or tryptophan, this CDR3 likely stems from a read error. The chain employs TRBV19 and TRBJ2-7; 8 bases fit TRBD1. CDR3 length equals 15 residues. Per germline, CDR1 LNHDA and CDR2 SQIVND (reference sequence). CDR3 nucleotide sequence: TGTGCTAGTAGTATTTTGAGGACAGGGTCCGACGAGCAGTACTCC. Translated, it gives CASSILRTGSDEQYS.

This clonotype was found a few times. V and J are TRBV19 and TRBJ2-7, with 7 bases that match TRBD2. The ends lost 10 bases at V and 3 bases at J; junction bases unmatched: 15. The CDR3 loop spans 15 amino acids. Per germline, CDR1 LNHDA and CDR2 SQIVND (reference sequence). DNA of the CDR3: TGTGCCACCAGTGGAGGGGAGGGGATAATCTACGAGCAGTACTTC. As protein: CATSGGEGIIYEQYF.

This rearrangement joins TRBV29-1 to TRBJ2-4; D ambiguous. The V gene's germline CDR1 is SQVTM and CDR2 ANQGSEA. V lost 5 bases and J 2 bases, leaving 7 bases between the germline ends. CDR3 length equals 12 residues. CDR3 region: CSVPVTKNIQYF. In nucleotides, the CDR3 is TGCAGCGTTCCTGTGACCAAAAACATTCAGTACTTC.

V is TRBV7-9 and J is TRBJ2-4; D unresolved. CDR3 length: 16 residues. Germline CDR1 SEHNR, CDR2 FQNEAQ (reference sequence). V was clipped by 0 bases and J by 3 bases, with 12 bases between them. The CDR3, as DNA: TGTGCCAGCAGCTTAGCGCCATGGACGCTCAAAAACATTCAGTACTTC. Translated, it gives CASSLAPWTLKNIQYF.

This chain uses TRBV15 with TRBJ2-3; 11 positions agree with TRBD2. This CDR3 comprises 18 residues. The V and J ends lost 1 base and 2 bases, in that order; junction bases with no gene match: 8. Germline CDR1 reads LNHNV; CDR2 reads YYDKDF (reference sequence). CDR3 in DNA: TGTGCCACCAGCAGAGTAGAGGCGACTAGCGGGGCCACAGATACGCAGTATTTT. It encodes CATSRVEATSGATDTQYF.

This clonotype was recorded at least ten times. The chain employs TRBV20-1 and TRBJ2-7; unclear D gene. Trimming removed 6 bases at V and 0 bases at J, with 12 bases between. This CDR3 spans 13 amino acids. CDR1 is DFQATT, CDR2 SNEGSKA, per germline (reference sequence). In DNA form, the CDR3 reads TGCAGTGCCTGCGGAGAGAGCTCCTACGAGCAGTACTTC. The encoded protein is CSACGESSYEQYF.

The table lists this clonotype with a few counts. The chain has TRBV7-6 and TRBJ2-1; 8 bases line up with TRBD1. Germline trimming cut 1 base from V and 5 bases from J; bases unmatched to any gene: 13. The CDR3 extends over 18 amino acids. CDR1 is SGHVS, CDR2 FNYEAQ, per germline. The CDR3 DNA reads TGTGCCAGCAGCTTAGGATCACCCATTGACAGGGGAAACAATGAGCAGTTCTTC. Its protein product is CASSLGSPIDRGNNEQFF.

In nucleotides, the CDR3 is TGCGCCAGCAGCGCCGGGACAGGGAAGTACTTC. Its translation is CASSAGTGKYF. This chain joins TRBV10-2 and TRBJ2-7; 9 nucleotides agree with TRBD1. Germline lookup yields CDR1 WSHSY and CDR2 SAAADI. The CDR3 length is 11 residues. The V segment lost 6 bases and the J segment 11 bases; nucleotides outside the gene matches: 5.

The chain couples TRBV4-2 to TRBJ1-2; TRBD1 aligns across 10 bases. The CDR3 is made up of 15 amino acids. V lost 0 bases to trimming and J lost 6 bases; unmatched junction nucleotides: 4. CDR1 is LGHNA, CDR2 YNFKEQ, per germline. CDR3 amino acids: CASSQEDGTGDGYTF. In DNA form, the CDR3 reads TGTGCCAGCAGCCAAGAAGACGGGACAGGGGATGGCTACACCTTC.

This clonotype was counted a single time. The chain recombines TRBV25-1 with TRBJ1-4, with no clear D. Trimming left V 5 bases short and J 4 bases short, with 5 bases between. Germline V gives CDR1 MGHDK, CDR2 SYGVNS. CDR3 length equals 12 residues. CDR3 DNA sequence: TGTGCCAGCAGTAGAAGTAATGAAAAACTGTTTTTT. It yields the protein CASSRSNEKLFF.

This chain links TRBV10-3 with TRBJ2-7, with TRBD2 matching over 7 bases. The CDR3 sequence is 16 residues long. CDR1 and CDR2 from the germline V gene are ENHRY and SYGVKD. Trimming removed 0 bases from V and 5 bases from J; junction bases left unmatched: 10. CDR3 residues: CAISESTLAGPDEQYF. The CDR3 nucleotides are TGTGCCATCAGTGAGTCGACATTAGCGGGTCCCGACGAGCAGTACTTC.

Note on this clonotype: Just one base apart from a much larger clone, this may be a read error. V and J are TRBV24-1 and TRBJ2-7; D tentatively fits TRBD1 or TRBD2 (5 bases each). Germline-derived CDR1 and CDR2 are KGHDR and SFDVKD. The CDR3 totals 13 residues. CDR3 residues: CATSPRGSREQSF. Written as DNA, the CDR3 is TGTGCCACCAGCCCGAGGGGATCTAGGGAGCAGTCCTTC.

In its sample, this clonotype was seen many times. V and J are TRBV6-5 and TRBJ1-4, with 8 nucleotides matching TRBD1. Germline loops: CDR1 MNHEY, CDR2 SVGAGI. The CDR3 length is 16 residues. The V gene end was trimmed by 5 bases and the J gene end by 0 bases; junction bases not matched to a gene: 5. CDR3 coding DNA: TGTGCCAGCAGTCGGACAGGGACTGCAACTAATGAAAAACTGTTTTTT. This sequence encodes CASSRTGTATNEKLFF.

The genes are TRBV5-1 and TRBJ1-6; tentative D call: TRBD1 (5 bases). This CDR3 has 14 amino acids. The ends were cut back, 4 bases at V and 5 bases at J, with 10 bases in the middle. Germline V gene lookup returns CDR1 SGHRS and CDR2 YFSETQ. The CDR3 DNA is TGCGCCAGCAGCCCCCGGGGCCATAATTCACCCCTCCACTTT. It encodes CASSPRGHNSPLHF.

The sample holds many counts of this clonotype. The V call is TRBV19, the J call TRBJ1-5; TRBD1 might be the D (5 bases). The V end lost 6 bases, the J end lost 0 bases, and 9 bases lay between the germline ends. The CDR3 has 14 amino acids. Germline CDR1 and CDR2: LNHDA and SQIVND (reference sequence). This CDR3 is CASREGFSNQPQHF. The CDR3 coding sequence is TGTGCCAGTAGGGAGGGGTTTAGCAATCAGCCCCAGCATTTT.

J is TRBJ2-7 and V is TRBV20-1, with a weak D call TRBD1 (6 bases). Trimming pared 5 bases from V and 2 bases from J, leaving 13 bases between. CDR1 and CDR2 from the germline V gene are DFQATT and SNEGSKA (reference sequence). The CDR3 extends over 13 amino acids. The CDR3 DNA reads TGCAGTGCTCAGATACCAGGGGCCTACGAGCAGTACTTC. Translated: CSAQIPGAYEQYF.

The chain recombines TRBV10-3 with TRBJ2-7, with 8 bases lining up with TRBD2. The V gene end was trimmed by 6 bases and the J gene end by 0 bases; junction bases not matched to a gene: 7. The CDR3 totals 15 residues. The germline V gene has CDR1 ENHRY and CDR2 SYGVKD. Here the CDR3 reads CAIRKLAESSYEQYF. The CDR3 region has the DNA TGTGCCATCAGGAAACTAGCGGAAAGCTCCTACGAGCAGTACTTC.

This clonotype appeared a few times. The V gene is TRBV9, the J gene TRBJ2-3; no reliable D call. Trimming stripped 3 bases from V and 2 bases from J, with 1 base between. Germline assignment: CDR1 SGDLS and CDR2 YYNGEE. CDR3 size: 11 residues. The CDR3 DNA reads as TGTGCCAGCAGCGACACAGATACGCAGTATTTT. Residues: CASSDTDTQYF.